A selection of T cell receptor beta chains follows, all from one sample in a study of T cells in Graves' hyperthyroidism and ophthalmopathy. TCRdb passed the multiplex PCR reads through MiXCR, listing each CDR3 protein once. The data hold under 350,000 distinct CDR3 sequences, with about a sixth observed a single time. Sequenced: blood. These receptors were taken from a woman aged 55-70 years with Graves' ophthalmopathy. CDR3s include the opening cysteine and the closing phenylalanine or tryptophan.

CDR3	J	V
CASSSPNRGLTEAFF	TRBJ1-1	TRBV28
CASSTEQGWNTGELFF	TRBJ2-2	TRBV14
CASSNSGTSGGATDTQYF	TRBJ2-3	TRBV12-3/TRBV12-4
CASSFEVNTGELFF	TRBJ2-2	TRBV11-2
CASSLQGTSSTDTQYF	TRBJ2-3	TRBV5-1
CASSEVGDGYTF	TRBJ1-2	TRBV6-1
CSAQPRSSYNSPLHF	TRBJ1-6	TRBV20-1
CASSLGAGGPVRELFF	TRBJ2-2	TRBV27
CASSSKGGTGIGNTIYF	TRBJ1-3	TRBV5-1
CASSLRYSAEETQYF	TRBJ2-5	TRBV11-2
CASSLEGSGEKPFF	TRBJ1-4	TRBV5-1
CASSLRQGASATNEKLFF	TRBJ1-4	TRBV5-1
CASSPPPSRGGYGYTF	TRBJ1-2	TRBV18
CAGSLDRYQPQHF	TRBJ1-5	TRBV7-2
CSAVGGSGNEQFF	TRBJ2-1	TRBV20-1
CAIRDSVDYGYTF	TRBJ1-2	TRBV10-3
CASSVGQGLREQFF	TRBJ2-1	TRBV9
CASSISTNTGELFF	TRBJ2-2	TRBV19
CASSRVGEQFF	TRBJ2-1	TRBV2
CASSYSKARVADTQYF	TRBJ2-3	TRBV6-5
CASSETGVDYGYTF	TRBJ1-2	TRBV2
CASRPDLAGGGYNEQFF	TRBJ2-1	TRBV27
CASSTHDRPYNEKLFF	TRBJ1-4	TRBV6-1
CASRLQGADTEAFF	TRBJ1-1	TRBV6-1
CASSDDRRVPGELFF	TRBJ2-2	TRBV10-2
CSASGGRVGASGNTIYF	TRBJ1-3	TRBV20-1
CASRRTSGYEQYF	TRBJ2-7	TRBV12-3/TRBV12-4
CASSPDGHQPQHF	TRBJ1-5	TRBV18
CASRTGQNSNQPQHF	TRBJ1-5	TRBV27
CASSNFDRTYEQYF	TRBJ2-7	TRBV27
CASSLVGAVLANEQFF	TRBJ2-1	TRBV13